The table lists the clone carrying this T cell receptor (beta chain) with a count of one. Its antigen is unknown. The record originates from a study of cytomegalovirus exposure and HLA in healthy donors. The study's findings and limits: Several of the most significant clusters were apparently associated with common viral pathogens in a later analysis. Analysis performed later found more than 15,000 TCR beta sequences associated with HLA alleles at 0.05 false discovery rate.

Germline CDR1 GTSNPN, CDR2 SVGIG (reference sequence). The ends lost 4 bases at V and 5 bases at J; junction bases unmatched: 16. This CDR3 is built from 16 residues. 60 Vbeta and 13 Jbeta primers were used in PCR. This table comes from immunoSEQ multiplex PCR, and its TCRdb copy is limited to in-frame clones, with some not included. The sample has around 200,000 clones; around 80% are singletons. The donors were healthy bone marrow donors. The chain employs TRBV30 and TRBJ1-1; TRBD1 aligns across 7 bases. The receptor was isolated from a man aged 40-49 years in good health and CMV-seropositive. What was sequenced was PBMCs. This chain's CDR3 is CAWNPRRGRVHTEAFF. CDR3 DNA: TGTGCCTGGAACCCGAGGAGGGGGCGCGTACATACTGAAGCTTTCTTT.